The clone carrying this TCR beta chain was seen repeatedly, ten times or more. Its specificity is unknown. This sample stems from a study of T-cell reconstitution after alpha-beta-depleted transplantation in children. Overall study findings and caveats: One year after transplant, T-cell counts and diversity came mostly from newly produced T cells. High day-60 TCRbeta diversity in some patients came from surviving recipient T cells and thymic progenitors. Expanded graft clones numbering several hundred reportedly gave rise to alpha-beta T cells about two months after transplant.

The CDR3 has 15 amino acids. Germline CDR1 LGHNA, CDR2 YSLEER. V was shortened by 4 bases and J by 1 base, with 10 bases between the two germline ends. TCRbeta library preparation incorporated unique molecular identifiers. From the PCR reads, TCRdb called clonotypes with MiXCR, one entry per CDR3 protein. Of a few hundred thousand distinct CDR3 sequences detected, about 7.3% appear once; the ten largest clones hold approximately 9.1%. The source of this sequence is a female patient between 2 and 15 years old who had a stem cell transplant for Fanconi anemia, so the T cells may come from the graft donor. The rearrangement uses TRBV4-3 and TRBJ2-2, with D perhaps matching TRBD2 (5 bases). The specimen comprised peripheral blood, sampled 360 days after TCRalphabeta/CD19-depleted stem cell transplant. CDR3 DNA sequence: TGCGCCAGCAGCCTCGGGATTGGGAACACCGGGGAGCTGTTTTTT. This translates into CASSLGIGNTGELFF.